Below, 10 T cell receptor beta chains from the same sample are listed, as sequenced in a study of shared clonotypes between healthy human individuals. The method was immunoSEQ multiplex PCR; TCRdb's version includes in-frame clones alone and lacks a portion of them. This table has about 2 million clones, about 95% appearing once. Naive-designated CD8 cells lacked CD45RO, were positively enriched for CCR7, and omitted terminally differentiated effector memory CD45RA+ cells. Sequencing was done on a sample of naive CD8+ T cells sorted from blood. The receptors shown here come from a man younger than 30 in good health.

This chain connects TRBV7-6 to TRBJ2-3; TRBD2 matches at 12 bases. Germline assignment: CDR1 SGHVS and CDR2 FNYEAQ. V lost 6 bases and J lost 3; bases outside the gene matches: 4. There are 15 residues in the CDR3. The CDR3 region has the DNA TGTGCCAGCAGAACTGGACTAGCGGGAACAGATACGCAGTATTTT. It translates to CASRTGLAGTDTQYF. The complete variable domain, with remaining parts taken from reference TRBV7-6 and TRBJ2-3, reads GAGVSQSPRYKVTKRGQDVALRCDPISGHVSLYWYRQALGQGPEFLTYFNYEAQQDKSGLPNDRFSAERPEGSISTLTIQRTEQRDSAMYRCASRTGLAGTDTQYFGPGTRLTVL.

The rearrangement joins TRBV11-2 to TRBJ2-1; TRBD2 aligns across 10 bases. Germline loops: CDR1 SGHAT, CDR2 FQNNGV. The trim removed 2 bases at V and 0 bases at J, leaving 4 bases unmatched. The CDR3 has 17 residues. Written as DNA, the CDR3 is TGTGCCAGCAGCTTATCGGCTAGCGGGAGCTCCTACAATGAGCAGTTCTTC. Translated, it gives CASSLSASGSSYNEQFF.

This clone was found once. The CDR3 nucleotides are TGCGCCAGCAGCGCCTTTGACAGGGGTTGGACTGAAGCTTTCTTT. Its translation: CASSAFDRGWTEAFF. The chain is built from TRBV5-1 and TRBJ1-1; 8 bases map to TRBD1. CDR3 length: 15 residues. Germline CDR1 and CDR2: SGHRS and YFSETQ. After removal of 4 bases from V and 5 bases from J, the junction contained 10 bases not matched to a gene.

The chain has TRBV5-4 and TRBJ2-1; D not certain. V was cut by 0 bases and J by 8 bases, with 12 bases left in between. In germline, CDR1 is SGHNT, CDR2 YYREEE (reference sequence). The CDR3 sequence is 14 residues long. Here the CDR3 DNA reads TGTGCCAGCAGCTTGGAAGGGCTTCAGGATGAGCAGTTCTTC. This translates into CASSLEGLQDEQFF.

J is TRBJ1-1 and V is TRBV6-1; D ambiguous. The V gene lost 1 base and the J gene lost 2 bases, with 5 bases spanning the gap. Germline-derived CDR1 and CDR2 are MNHNS and SASEGT. This CDR3 comprises 13 residues. CDR3 sequence: CASSEGFNTEAFF. The CDR3 region has the DNA TGTGCCAGCAGTGAAGGTTTTAACACTGAAGCTTTCTTT.

This chain joins TRBV4-1 and TRBJ1-1, with D maybe TRBD1 (5 bases). The germline V and J ends were trimmed by 3 bases and 0 bases, with 11 bases remaining between them. Germline V gene lookup returns CDR1 MGHRA and CDR2 YSYEKL. The CDR3 has 15 residues. This CDR3 reads CASSHIRDLNTEAFF. DNA for the CDR3: TGCGCCAGCAGCCATATCAGGGATCTGAACACTGAAGCTTTCTTT.

V and J are TRBV5-5 and TRBJ2-7; weak D call: TRBD2 (5 bases). Trimming cost V 2 bases and J 0 bases, with 12 bases left between them. Per germline, CDR1 SGHKS and CDR2 YYEKEE (reference sequence). The CDR3 length is 15 residues. The CDR3 region has the DNA TGTGCCAGCAGCTTCAGAAGCGGCCACTCCTACGAGCAGTACTTC. This translates into CASSFRSGHSYEQYF. Drawing the rest from reference TRBV5-5 and TRBJ2-7, the complete variable domain is DAGVTQSPTHLIKTRGQQVTLRCSPISGHKSVSWYQQVLGQGPQFIFQYYEKEERGRGNFPDRFSARQFPNYSSELNVNALLLGDSALYLCASSFRSGHSYEQYFGPGTRLTVT.

The V call is TRBV5-6, the J call TRBJ1-1, with TRBD1 as a possible D gene (5 bases). This CDR3 has 14 residues. The germline gives CDR1 SGHDT, CDR2 YYEEEE. The V end was cut by 0 bases, the J end by 3 bases, with 9 bases between. The CDR3: CASSLARADTEAFF. Written as DNA, the CDR3 is TGTGCCAGCAGCTTGGCCAGGGCGGACACTGAAGCTTTCTTT.

This clone is a singleton in its sample. J is TRBJ1-4 and V is TRBV5-8, with TRBD1 matching over 8 bases. In germline, CDR1 is SGHTS, CDR2 YDEGEE. V lost 1 base and J lost 8; bases outside the gene matches: 4. The CDR3 totals 14 residues. Here the CDR3 reads CASSLSGGVEKLFF. DNA for the CDR3: TGTGCCAGCAGCTTGTCAGGGGGCGTCGAAAAACTGTTTTTT.

The genes are TRBV9 and TRBJ2-1; D is ambiguous. The germline V gene has CDR1 SGDLS and CDR2 YYNGEE. The CDR3 contains 15 residues. Trimming took 3 bases from V and 0 from J, leaving 10 bases between them. The CDR3 DNA is TGTGCCAGCAGCGAGGCAGGAAGCTCCTACAATGAGCAGTTCTTC. Protein product: CASSEAGSSYNEQFF.